This T cell receptor (beta chain) emerged from a study of cytomegalovirus exposure and HLA in healthy donors. The wider study: The study placed roughly four fifths of its 350 to 400 genotyped donors in the Caucasian-associated ancestry cluster. Study-level results: For most TCR beta V segments, an earlier analysis put the productive rate at about 87% or about 30% of the time. Later analysis identified about 18,000 TCR beta sequences associated with HLA alleles, using a false discovery rate threshold of 0.05.

Researchers ran the PCR with 60 Vbeta and 13 Jbeta primers. The method was immunoSEQ multiplex PCR; TCRdb's version includes in-frame clones alone and lacks a portion of them. This table holds fewer than 90,000 clones, about 73% found once. This CDR3 has 14 amino acids. CDR1 is MGHRA, CDR2 YSYEKL, per germline. The V and J ends lost 3 bases and 9 bases respectively, with 15 bases between them. Remarks on this clone: The antigen remains unidentified.

The sample taken for sequencing was PBMCs. The TCR sequence derives from a woman aged 45-60 years in good health and CMV-seropositive. V is TRBV4-1 and J is TRBJ2-1; D might be TRBD1 (5 bases). This CDR3 is CASSHDPNRPEQFF. CDR3 DNA: TGCGCCAGCAGCCACGATCCAAACAGGCCTGAGCAGTTCTTC.